The sequence of this T cell receptor (beta chain) was determined in a study of blood T cell repertoires in COVID-19. TCRdb's copy holds only in-frame clones and misses some; the assay was immunoSEQ multiplex PCR. The table lists 180,000 or so clones, approximately 85% of them singletons. V dropped 4 bases and J dropped 3; count of bases not matched to a gene: 8. This CDR3 has 17 amino acids. Germline CDR1 and CDR2: LNHDA and SQIVND (reference sequence). V is TRBV19 and J is TRBJ1-5; TRBD1 matches at 11 bases. This receptor was obtained from a man in his sixties with acute or convalescent COVID-19. The source material was peripheral blood. The CDR3 nucleotides are TGTGCCAGTAGTACCCGGGACAGGGGGTTTTCCAATCAGCCCCAGCATTTT. It specifies CASSTRDRGFSNQPQHF.